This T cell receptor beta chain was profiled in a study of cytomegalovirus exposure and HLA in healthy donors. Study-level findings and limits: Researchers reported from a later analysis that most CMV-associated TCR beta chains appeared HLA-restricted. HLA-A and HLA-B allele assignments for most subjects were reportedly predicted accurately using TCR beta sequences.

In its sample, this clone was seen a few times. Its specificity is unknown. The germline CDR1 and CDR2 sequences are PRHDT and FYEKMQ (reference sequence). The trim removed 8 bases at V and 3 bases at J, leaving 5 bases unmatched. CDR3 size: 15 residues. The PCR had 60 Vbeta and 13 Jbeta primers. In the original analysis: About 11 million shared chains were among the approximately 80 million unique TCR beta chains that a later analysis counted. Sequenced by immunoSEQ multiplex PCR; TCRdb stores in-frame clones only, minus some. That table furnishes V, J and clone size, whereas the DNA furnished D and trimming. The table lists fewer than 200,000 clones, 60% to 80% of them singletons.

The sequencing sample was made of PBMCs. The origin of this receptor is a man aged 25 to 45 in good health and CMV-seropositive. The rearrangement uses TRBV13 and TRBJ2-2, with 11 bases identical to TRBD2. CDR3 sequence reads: CASGRTSGYTGELFF. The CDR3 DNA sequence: TGTGCCAGCGGGAGGACTAGCGGGTACACCGGGGAGCTGTTTTTT.